The clone carrying this T cell receptor beta chain has just a few counts. As handled by the study authors: Quantification of nucleated cells was approximated via reference gene primer amplification. The repertoire was sequenced with immunoSEQ multiplex PCR; TCRdb's copy has only in-frame clones and lacks some. Clone size and the V and J calls come from that table; the DNA yielded D and trimming. The sample lists tens of thousands of clones; 60% to 85% were seen once. The germline V gene encodes CDR1 SGDLS and CDR2 YYNGEE. V trimming: 3 bases; J trimming: 7 bases; junction bases outside the gene matches: 11. The CDR3 consists of 16 residues. The data originate from a study of blood T cell repertoires in COVID-19.

Sequenced: peripheral blood. The source of this sequence is a man between 70 and 80 years old with acute or convalescent COVID-19. This chain links TRBV9 with TRBJ1-5; 9 bases are shared with TRBD1. The CDR3 reads CASSGYRDRANQPQHF. CDR3 DNA: TGTGCCAGCAGCGGTTACCGGGACAGGGCGAACCAGCCCCAGCATTTT.